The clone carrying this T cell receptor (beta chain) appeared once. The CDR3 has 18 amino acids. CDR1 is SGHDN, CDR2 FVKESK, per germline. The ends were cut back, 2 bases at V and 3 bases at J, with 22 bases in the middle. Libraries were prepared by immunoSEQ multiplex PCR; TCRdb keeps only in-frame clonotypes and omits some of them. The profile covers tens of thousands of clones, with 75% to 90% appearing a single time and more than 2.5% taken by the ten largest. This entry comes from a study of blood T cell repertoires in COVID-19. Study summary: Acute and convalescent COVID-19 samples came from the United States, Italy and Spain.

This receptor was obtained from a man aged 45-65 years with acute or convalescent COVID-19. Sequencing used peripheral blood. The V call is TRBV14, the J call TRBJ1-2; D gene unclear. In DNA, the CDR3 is TGTGCCAGCAGCCAATCATATAAACCGCGGGCGAGGGACTATGGCTACACCTTC. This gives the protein CASSQSYKPRARDYGYTF.